These 9 T cell receptor beta chains came from one sample sequenced in a study of memory CD4+ T cells and cytomegalovirus serostatus (dated by TCRdb to the late 2010s). Library generation was performed with the immunoSEQ multiplex PCR assay. TCRdb limited this immuneACCESS table to in-frame rearrangements with V and J called. A share of clones is missing; checked studies link under half to unresolved V genes, and the rest is unexplained. The sample table records over 50,000 clones; 82% of these occur just once. Jointly, the top ten make up about 1% of the sample. Single viable CD3+CD4+CD8-CD45RO+ cells were sorted as memory CD4+ T cells on a FACSAria II. Sequences were obtained from memory CD4+ T cells from blood. These receptors were obtained from an adult in good health and CMV-seronegative.

In nucleotides, the CDR3 is TGTGCCAGCAGCTCGAAGAGGACCCGTTGGACACTCGACTCCTACGAGCAGTACTTC. It specifies CASSSKRTRWTLDSYEQYF. V and J are TRBV5-6 and TRBJ2-7; D perhaps matches TRBD1 (5 bases). Germline CDR1 SGHDT, CDR2 YYEEEE. The length of the CDR3 is 19 residues. V shed 3 bases and J shed 0 bases, with 25 bases lying between them.

This chain connects TRBV27 to TRBJ2-2; tentatively, D is TRBD1 or TRBD2 (6 bases each). The CDR3 is 15 amino acids. V was shortened by 2 bases and J by 4 bases, with 11 bases between the two germline ends. In germline, CDR1 is MNHEY, CDR2 SMNVEV (reference sequence). Here the CDR3 reads CASSLRGRGTGELFF. CDR3 in DNA: TGTGCCAGCAGTTTACGGGGGCGCGGCACCGGGGAGCTGTTTTTT.

The chain is built from TRBV18 and TRBJ1-3, with D possibly matching TRBD1 (6 bases). The CDR3 consists of 14 residues. CDR1 KGHSH and CDR2 LQKENI come from the germline V gene. Trimming took off 2 bases at V and 4 bases at J, with 9 bases between the two ends. CDR3 loop: CASSPTGTGNTIYF. The CDR3 DNA is TGTGCCAGCTCACCAACAGGGACGGGAAACACCATATATTTT.

The V gene is TRBV5-1, the J gene TRBJ1-2; tentative D call: TRBD1 (5 bases). Germline assignment: CDR1 SGHRS and CDR2 YFSETQ. The CDR3 length is 16 residues. Between the trimmed V and J ends, which lost 4 bases and 0 bases, there was a span of 16 bases. The CDR3 bases are TGCGCCAGCAGCCAGCCCGGGACCTCAACTAACTATGGCTACACCTTC. Translating gives CASSQPGTSTNYGYTF.

This chain joins TRBV7-3 and TRBJ2-1, with D possibly called TRBD1 or TRBD2 (6 bases each). The CDR3 is made up of 14 amino acids. Germline V gene lookup returns CDR1 SGHTA and CDR2 FQGTGA. V was cut by 1 base and J by 7 bases, with 11 bases left in between. The CDR3 sequence: CASSLIGGRNEQFF. CDR3 coding DNA: TGTGCCAGCAGCTTAATTGGGGGGCGGAATGAGCAGTTCTTC.

CDR3 amino acids: CASSQDQTGQATFSYNSPLHF. CDR3 coding DNA: TGCGCCAGCAGCCAAGATCAAACGGGACAGGCGACTTTCTCCTATAATTCACCCCTCCACTTT. The chain is built from TRBV4-1 and TRBJ1-6; 8 bases are a match to TRBD1. The CDR3 totals 21 residues. V lost 0 bases, J lost 0 bases, and 13 bases stayed unmatched. Germline V gene sequence: CDR1 MGHRA, CDR2 YSYEKL.

The chain joins TRBV29-1 to TRBJ1-1; D not certain. Trimming took 3 bases from V and 1 from J, leaving 6 bases between them. Germline lookup yields CDR1 SQVTM and CDR2 ANQGSEA. CDR3 length: 12 residues. CDR3 bases: TGCAGCGTTGATCCGGGGAACACTGAAGCTTTCTTT. Its protein is CSVDPGNTEAFF.

This sequence joins TRBV6-1 and TRBJ1-2; TRBD1 agrees at 7 bases. The CDR3 covers 14 residues. Germline V lookup: CDR1 MNHNS, CDR2 SASEGT. V lost 4 bases to trimming and J lost 5 bases; unmatched junction nucleotides: 7. The CDR3 is CASSGDRALYGYTF. The DNA for the CDR3 is TGTGCCAGCAGTGGAGACAGGGCCCTTTATGGCTACACCTTC.

The V gene is TRBV12-2, the J gene TRBJ2-2; TRBD2 is taken as the D call from the table, unchecked against the DNA. TRBV12-2 is deemed a pseudogene. The CDR3 spans 16 residues. The CDR3 region has the DNA TGTGCAAGTCCCCGGACTAGCGGATTAAACACCGGGGAGCTGTTTTTT. It encodes CASPRTSGLNTGELFF.